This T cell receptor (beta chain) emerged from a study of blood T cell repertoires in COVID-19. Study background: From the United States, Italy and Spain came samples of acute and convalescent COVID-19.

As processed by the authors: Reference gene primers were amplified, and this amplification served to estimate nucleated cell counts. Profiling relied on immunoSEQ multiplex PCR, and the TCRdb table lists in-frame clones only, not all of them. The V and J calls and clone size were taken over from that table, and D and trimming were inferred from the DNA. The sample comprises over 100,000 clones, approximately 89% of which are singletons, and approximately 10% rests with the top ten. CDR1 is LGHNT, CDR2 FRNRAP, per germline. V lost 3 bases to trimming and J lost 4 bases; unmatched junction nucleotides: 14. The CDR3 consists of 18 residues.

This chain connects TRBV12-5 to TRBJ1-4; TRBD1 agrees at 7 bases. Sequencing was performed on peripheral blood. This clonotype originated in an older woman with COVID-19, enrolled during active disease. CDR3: CASGFPNGVQGGNEKLFF. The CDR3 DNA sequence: TGTGCTAGTGGTTTCCCTAATGGGGTTCAGGGGGGTAATGAAAAACTGTTTTTT.